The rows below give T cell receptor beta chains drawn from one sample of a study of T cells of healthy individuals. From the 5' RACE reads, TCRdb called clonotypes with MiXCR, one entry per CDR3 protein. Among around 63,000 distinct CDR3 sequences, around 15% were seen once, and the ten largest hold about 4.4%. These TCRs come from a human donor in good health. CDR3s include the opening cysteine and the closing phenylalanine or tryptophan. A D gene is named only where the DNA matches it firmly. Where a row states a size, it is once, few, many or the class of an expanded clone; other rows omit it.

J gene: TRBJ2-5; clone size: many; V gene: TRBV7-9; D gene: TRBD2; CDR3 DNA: TGTGCCAGCAGCTCGGGACTAGAGGAAGAGACCCAGTACTTC; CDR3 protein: CASSSGLEEETQYF
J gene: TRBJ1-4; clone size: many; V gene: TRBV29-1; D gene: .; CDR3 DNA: TGCAGCGTGGGCTTCCGGAATGAAAAACTGTTTTTT; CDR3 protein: CSVGFRNEKLFF
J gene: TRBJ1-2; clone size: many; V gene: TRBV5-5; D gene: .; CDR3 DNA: TGTGCCAGCAGCTTGGGTCAGGGCGGATCTGGCTACACCTTC; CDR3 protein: CASSLGQGGSGYTF
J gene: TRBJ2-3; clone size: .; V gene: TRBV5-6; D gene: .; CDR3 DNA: TGTGCCAGCAGATCCCTACAGGGTTCAGATGCGCAGTATTTT; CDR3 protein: CASRSLQGSDAQYF
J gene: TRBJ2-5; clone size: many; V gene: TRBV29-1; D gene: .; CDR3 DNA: TGCAGCATTGACGACGGGGGAGCTCAAGAGACCCAGTACTTC; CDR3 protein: CSIDDGGAQETQYF
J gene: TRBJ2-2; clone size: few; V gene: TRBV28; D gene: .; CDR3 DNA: TGTGCCAGCAGGCGTACCGGGACTCAGAACACCGGGGAGCTGTTTTTT; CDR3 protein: CASRRTGTQNTGELFF
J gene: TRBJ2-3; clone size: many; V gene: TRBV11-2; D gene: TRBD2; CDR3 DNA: TGTGCCAGCAGCTTATCGGGGGGGCGCATAACAGATACGCAGTATTTT; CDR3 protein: CASSLSGGRITDTQYF
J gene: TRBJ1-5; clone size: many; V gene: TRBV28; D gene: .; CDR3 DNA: TGTGCCAGCGGAAGTCGAGGGTTTCAGCCCCAGCATTTT; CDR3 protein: CASGSRGFQPQHF
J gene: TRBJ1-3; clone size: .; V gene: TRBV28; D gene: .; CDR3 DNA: TGTGCCAGCAGTTTGCACAGCGTACCCTCTGGAAACACCATATATTTT; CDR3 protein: CASSLHSVPSGNTIYF
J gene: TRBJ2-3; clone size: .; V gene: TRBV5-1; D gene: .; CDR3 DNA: TGCGCCAGCAGCTTGAATGGGGCGGATACGCAGTATTTT; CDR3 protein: CASSLNGADTQYF
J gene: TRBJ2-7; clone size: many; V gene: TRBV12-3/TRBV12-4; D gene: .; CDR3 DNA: TGTGCCAGCAGTTTAGGGTACTACGAGCAGTACTTC; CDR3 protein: CASSLGYYEQYF
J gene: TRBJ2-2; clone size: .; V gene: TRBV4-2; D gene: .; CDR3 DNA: TGTGCCAGCAGCCAAGATCCTTGGGGTGTGGGCACCGGGGAGCTGTTTTTT; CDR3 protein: CASSQDPWGVGTGELFF
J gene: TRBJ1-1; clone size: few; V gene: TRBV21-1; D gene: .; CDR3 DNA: TGTGCCAGCAGCGAGGGAAAGGCCGGGAGCACTGAAGCTTTCTTT; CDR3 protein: CASSEGKAGSTEAFF
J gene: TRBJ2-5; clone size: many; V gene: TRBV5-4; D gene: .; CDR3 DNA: TGTGCCAGCAGCTCTTTGGGACGGGGACCCCAAGAGACCCAGTACTTC; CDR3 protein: CASSSLGRGPQETQYF
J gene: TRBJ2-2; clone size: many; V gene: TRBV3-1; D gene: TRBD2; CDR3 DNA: TGTGCCAGCAGCCCTCGGACTAGCGGGAACACCGGGGAGCTGTTTTTT; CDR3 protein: CASSPRTSGNTGELFF
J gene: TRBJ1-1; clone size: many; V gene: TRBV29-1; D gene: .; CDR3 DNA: TGCAGCGTTCCAAATCGGGTTGAAGCTTTCTTT; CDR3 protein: CSVPNRVEAFF
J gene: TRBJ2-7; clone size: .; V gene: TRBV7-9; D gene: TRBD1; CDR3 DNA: TGTGCCAGCAGCTTAGTCGGTGGACAGGGAAGCTCCTACGAGCAGTACTTC; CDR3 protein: CASSLVGGQGSSYEQYF
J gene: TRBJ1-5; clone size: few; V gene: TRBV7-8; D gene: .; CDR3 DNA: TGTGCCAGCAGCTTAGGCCGGAGCAATCAGCCCCAGCATTTT; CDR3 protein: CASSLGRSNQPQHF
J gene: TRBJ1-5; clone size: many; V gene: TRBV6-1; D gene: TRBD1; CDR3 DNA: TGTGCCAGCAGTGCTAACAGGGGTGCGAGCAATCAGCCCCAGCATTTT; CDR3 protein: CASSANRGASNQPQHF
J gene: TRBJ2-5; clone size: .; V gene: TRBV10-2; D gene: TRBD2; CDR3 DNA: TGCGCCAGCAGTGGGACTAGCGGGAGAGAGACCCAGTACTTC; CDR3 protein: CASSGTSGRETQYF
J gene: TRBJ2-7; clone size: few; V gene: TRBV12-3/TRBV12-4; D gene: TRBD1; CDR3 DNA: TGTGCCAGCAGTCATGGACAGGGGCCTACCTACGAGCAGTACTTC; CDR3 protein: CASSHGQGPTYEQYF
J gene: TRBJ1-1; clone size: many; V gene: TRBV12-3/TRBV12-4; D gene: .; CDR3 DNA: TGTGCCAGCATGCGGCAGACGAACACTGAAGCTTTCTTT; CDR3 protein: CASMRQTNTEAFF
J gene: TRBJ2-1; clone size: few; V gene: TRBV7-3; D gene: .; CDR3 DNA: TGTGCCAGCAGCCAGGAGCGGAGCCATTTGTGGAATGAGCAGTTCTTC; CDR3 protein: CASSQERSHLWNEQFF
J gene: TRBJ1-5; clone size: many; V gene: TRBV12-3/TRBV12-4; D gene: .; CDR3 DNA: TGTGCCAGCAGTTTGGCCGGGGGCCCCAATCAGCCCCAGCATTTT; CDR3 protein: CASSLAGGPNQPQHF
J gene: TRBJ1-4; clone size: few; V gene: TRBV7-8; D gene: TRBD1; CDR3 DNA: TGTGCCAGCAGCCCCCGGCGCCCGACAAGGGGGCCAACTAATGAAAAACTGTTTTTT; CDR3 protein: CASSPRRPTRGPTNEKLFF
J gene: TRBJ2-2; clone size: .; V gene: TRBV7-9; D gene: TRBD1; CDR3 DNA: TGTGCCAGCAGGACGGGACAGGGAACTGGGGAGCTGTTTTTT; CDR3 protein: CASRTGQGTGELFF
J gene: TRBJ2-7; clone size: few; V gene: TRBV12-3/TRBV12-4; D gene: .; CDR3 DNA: TGTGCCAGCTCAGTGAGCGGCGAGCAGTACTTC; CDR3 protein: CASSVSGEQYF
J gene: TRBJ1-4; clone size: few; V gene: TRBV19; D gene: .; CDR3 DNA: TGTGCCAGTAGTAACCTACTGAGAGCAACTAATGAAAAACTGTTTTTT; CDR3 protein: CASSNLLRATNEKLFF
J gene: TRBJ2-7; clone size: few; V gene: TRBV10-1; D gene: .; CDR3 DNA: TGCGCCAGCAGTGATGCCTACGAGCAGTACTTC; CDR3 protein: CASSDAYEQYF
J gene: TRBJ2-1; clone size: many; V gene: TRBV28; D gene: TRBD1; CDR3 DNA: TGTGCCATCCGGGACAGAGACAATGAGCAGTTCTTC; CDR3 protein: CAIRDRDNEQFF
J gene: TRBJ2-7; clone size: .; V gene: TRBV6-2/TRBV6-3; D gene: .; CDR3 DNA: TGTGCCAGCAGTCTCCAGACTCAACGTAAGCAGTACTTC; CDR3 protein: CASSLQTQRKQYF
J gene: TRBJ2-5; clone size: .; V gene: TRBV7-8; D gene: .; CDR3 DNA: TGTGCCAGCAGCTTAGCGAAGGGGGGATCGGAGACCCAGTACTTC; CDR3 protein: CASSLAKGGSETQYF
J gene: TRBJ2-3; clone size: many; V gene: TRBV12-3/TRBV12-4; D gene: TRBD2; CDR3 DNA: TGTGCCAGCAGTTCTAGTGGCAGGACTAGCGGGGGAGATACGCAGTATTTT; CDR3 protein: CASSSSGRTSGGDTQYF
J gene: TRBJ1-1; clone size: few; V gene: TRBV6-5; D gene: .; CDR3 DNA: TGTGCCAGCAAAGGGGCCAGGGGTCACTTGAACACTGAAGCTTTCTTT; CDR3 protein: CASKGARGHLNTEAFF
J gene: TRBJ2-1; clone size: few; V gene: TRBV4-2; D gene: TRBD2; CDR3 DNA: TGTGCCAGCAGCCAAGATAGGGGACTAGCGGCTTACAATGAGCAGTTCTTC; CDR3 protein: CASSQDRGLAAYNEQFF
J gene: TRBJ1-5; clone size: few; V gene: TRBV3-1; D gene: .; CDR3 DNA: TGTGCCAGCAGCCACTTCGATGGGTTCCAGCATTTT; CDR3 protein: CASSHFDGFQHF
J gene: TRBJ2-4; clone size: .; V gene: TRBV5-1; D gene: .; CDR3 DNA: TGCGCCAGCAGCTTGGGGGTTGCCAAAAACATTCAGTACTTC; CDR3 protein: CASSLGVAKNIQYF
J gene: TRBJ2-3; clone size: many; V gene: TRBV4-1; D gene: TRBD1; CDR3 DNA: TGCGCCAGCAGCCTAACCCCCGGGACAGGGAAAAGTTGGAGCACAGATACGCAGTATTTT; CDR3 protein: CASSLTPGTGKSWSTDTQYF
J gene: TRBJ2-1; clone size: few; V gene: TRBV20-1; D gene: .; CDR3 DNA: TGCAGTGCTAGTAGGGAGTGGGAGCAGTTCTTC; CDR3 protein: CSASREWEQFF
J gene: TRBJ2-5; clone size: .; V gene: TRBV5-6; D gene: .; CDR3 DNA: TGTGCCAGCAGCTGGGGACCGATACAAGAGACCCAGTACTTC; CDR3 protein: CASSWGPIQETQYF
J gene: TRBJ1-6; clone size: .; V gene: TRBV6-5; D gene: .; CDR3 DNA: TGTGCCAGCAGTTACTCTCCCGGGCAGGGTGGTTCACCCCTCCACTTT; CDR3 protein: CASSYSPGQGGSPLHF
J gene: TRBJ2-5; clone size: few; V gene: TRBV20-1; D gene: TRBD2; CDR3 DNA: TGCAGTGCTTGGGTAGCGGGAAAAGAGACCCAGTACTTC; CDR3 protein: CSAWVAGKETQYF
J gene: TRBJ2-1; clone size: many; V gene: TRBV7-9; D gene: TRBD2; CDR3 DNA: TGTGCCAGCAGCCCCAGACTAGCCCGCAATGAGCAGTTCTTC; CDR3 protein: CASSPRLARNEQFF
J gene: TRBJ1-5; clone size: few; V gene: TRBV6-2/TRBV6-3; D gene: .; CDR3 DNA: TGTGCCAGCAGTACGACAGTGAGCAATCAGCCCCAGCATTTT; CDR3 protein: CASSTTVSNQPQHF
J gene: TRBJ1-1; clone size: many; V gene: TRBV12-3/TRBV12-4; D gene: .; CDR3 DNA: TGTGCCAGCAGTCCGTCAAACGGGGGCACTGAAGCTTTCTTT; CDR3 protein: CASSPSNGGTEAFF
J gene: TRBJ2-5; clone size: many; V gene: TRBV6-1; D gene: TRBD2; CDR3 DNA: TGTGCCAGCAGTGAATTCACGGGGGGGCAAGAGACCCAGTACTTC; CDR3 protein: CASSEFTGGQETQYF
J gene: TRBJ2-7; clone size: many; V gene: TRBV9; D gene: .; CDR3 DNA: TGTGCCAGCAGCGTACGGCGCCAGGCTGGCGAGCAGTACTTC; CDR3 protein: CASSVRRQAGEQYF
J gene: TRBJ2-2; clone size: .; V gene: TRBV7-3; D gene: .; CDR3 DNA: TGTGCCAGCAGCTTGACCCTAGCGTACACCGGGGAGCTGTTTTTT; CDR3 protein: CASSLTLAYTGELFF
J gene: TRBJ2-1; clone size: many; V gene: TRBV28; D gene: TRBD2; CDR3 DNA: TGTGCCAGCAGTTTATTCGGGGGACTAGGCCTCAATGAGCAGTTCTTC; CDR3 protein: CASSLFGGLGLNEQFF
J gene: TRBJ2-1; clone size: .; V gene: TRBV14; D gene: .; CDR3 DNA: TGTGCCAGCAGCCAAGGAGCGAGCAGGGGTAATGAGCAGTTCTTC; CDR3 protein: CASSQGASRGNEQFF
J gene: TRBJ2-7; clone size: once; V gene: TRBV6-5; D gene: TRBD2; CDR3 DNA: TGTGCCAGCACCTCCTCACCCGGGGGGGACGTGCAGTACTTC; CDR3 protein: CASTSSPGGDVQYF
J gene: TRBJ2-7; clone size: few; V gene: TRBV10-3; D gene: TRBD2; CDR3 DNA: TGTGCCATCAGTCCAGCGGGAGGGTACGAGCAGTACTTC; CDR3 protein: CAISPAGGYEQYF
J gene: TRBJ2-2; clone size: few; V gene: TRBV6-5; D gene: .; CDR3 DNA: TGTGCCAGCAAACATTCGAACACCGGGGAGCTGTTTTTT; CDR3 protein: CASKHSNTGELFF